This is a list of T cell receptor beta chains from one sample in a study of shared clonotypes between healthy human individuals. Measured with immunoSEQ multiplex PCR; TCRdb has only the in-frame clones, and not every one. Here the sample spans under 1,100,000 clones, about 80% being singletons. Sequencing used memory CD4+ T cells sorted from blood. These receptors originate from a man aged 18 to 29 in good health. Each CDR3 is given with its conserved first and last residue. A D gene is named only where the DNA matches it firmly. The size field is filled for only some rows; it gives once, few, many or a size class.

clone_size: NA
j_call: TRBJ2-5
v_call: TRBV6-1
d_call: NA
cdr3_aa: CATQPWGVQETQYF
cdr3_nt: TGTGCCACCCAGCCCTGGGGGGTCCAAGAGACCCAGTACTTC

clone_size: NA
j_call: TRBJ1-5
v_call: TRBV30
d_call: NA
cdr3_aa: CAWSVRGLNQPQHF
cdr3_nt: TGTGCCTGGAGTGTCCGGGGGCTCAATCAGCCCCAGCATTTT

clone_size: NA
j_call: TRBJ2-1
v_call: TRBV5-1
d_call: TRBD2
cdr3_aa: CASNQRPSGRAYNEQFF
cdr3_nt: TGCGCCAGCAACCAAAGACCTAGCGGGAGGGCCTACAATGAGCAGTTCTTC

clone_size: NA
j_call: TRBJ2-6
v_call: TRBV7-9
d_call: NA
cdr3_aa: CASSLGTALSGANVLTF
cdr3_nt: TGTGCCAGCAGCTTAGGGACAGCACTCTCTGGGGCCAACGTCCTGACTTTC

clone_size: NA
j_call: TRBJ2-7
v_call: TRBV7-8
d_call: TRBD2
cdr3_aa: CASSLVGGPHEQYF
cdr3_nt: TGTGCCAGCAGCTTAGTGGGAGGGCCGCACGAGCAGTACTTC

clone_size: NA
j_call: TRBJ2-2
v_call: TRBV6-1
d_call: TRBD2
cdr3_aa: CASSEGSSGGELFF
cdr3_nt: TGTGCCAGCAGTGAAGGGTCTAGCGGGGGGGAGCTGTTTTTT

clone_size: NA
j_call: TRBJ2-3
v_call: TRBV11-2
d_call: NA
cdr3_aa: CASSWDKSSQYF
cdr3_nt: TGTGCCAGCAGCTGGGACAAAAGTTCGCAGTATTTT

clone_size: NA
j_call: TRBJ2-1
v_call: TRBV9
d_call: TRBD2
cdr3_aa: CASSVGGLARNEQFF
cdr3_nt: TGTGCCAGCAGCGTAGGAGGACTAGCGAGAAATGAGCAGTTCTTC

clone_size: NA
j_call: TRBJ2-3
v_call: TRBV30
d_call: TRBD1
cdr3_aa: CAWSVYPDRGGLDTQYF
cdr3_nt: TGTGCCTGGAGTGTCTACCCTGACAGGGGTGGCCTAGATACGCAGTATTTT

clone_size: NA
j_call: TRBJ2-6
v_call: TRBV5-6
d_call: TRBD1
cdr3_aa: CASSSGTGAGGANVLTF
cdr3_nt: TGTGCCAGCAGCTCGGGAACAGGGGCCGGGGGGGCCAACGTCCTGACTTTC

clone_size: NA
j_call: TRBJ2-7
v_call: TRBV6-6
d_call: NA
cdr3_aa: CACGPFIYEQYF
cdr3_nt: TGTGCCTGCGGACCTTTTATCTACGAGCAGTACTTC

clone_size: NA
j_call: TRBJ1-3
v_call: TRBV5-1
d_call: NA
cdr3_aa: CASSRDGNTIYF
cdr3_nt: TGCGCCAGCAGCCGCGACGGAAACACCATATATTTT

clone_size: many
j_call: TRBJ2-3
v_call: TRBV12-5
d_call: NA
cdr3_aa: CASGGSRGLTDTQYF
cdr3_nt: TGTGCTAGTGGTGGTAGCCGGGGACTCACAGATACGCAGTATTTT

clone_size: NA
j_call: TRBJ2-7
v_call: TRBV5-1
d_call: NA
cdr3_aa: CASSLGTAQEQYF
cdr3_nt: TGCGCCAGCAGCTTGGGTACAGCCCAGGAGCAGTACTTC

clone_size: NA
j_call: TRBJ1-2
v_call: TRBV9
d_call: NA
cdr3_aa: CARRGKANYGYTF
cdr3_nt: TGTGCCAGACGGGGAAAAGCTAACTATGGCTACACCTTC

clone_size: NA
j_call: TRBJ2-2
v_call: TRBV7-2
d_call: NA
cdr3_aa: CASRLGGQSTGELFF
cdr3_nt: TGTGCCAGCCGCCTAGGGGGACAAAGCACCGGGGAGCTGTTTTTT

clone_size: NA
j_call: TRBJ2-1
v_call: TRBV9
d_call: TRBD2
cdr3_aa: CASSRDFAGTSGGNEQFF
cdr3_nt: TGTGCCAGCAGCAGAGACTTCGCCGGGACTAGCGGGGGCAATGAGCAGTTCTTC

clone_size: NA
j_call: TRBJ1-1
v_call: TRBV6-6
d_call: TRBD1
cdr3_aa: CASRTHRGRSVTEAFF
cdr3_nt: TGTGCCAGCAGAACACACAGGGGGCGCTCGGTCACTGAAGCTTTCTTT

clone_size: NA
j_call: TRBJ1-3
v_call: TRBV7-3
d_call: NA
cdr3_aa: CASSPDTSGNTIYF
cdr3_nt: TGTGCCAGCAGCCCCGACACCTCTGGAAACACCATATATTTT

clone_size: NA
j_call: TRBJ2-1
v_call: TRBV6-1
d_call: TRBD1
cdr3_aa: CASSGYGTDPNGQFF
cdr3_nt: TGTGCCAGCAGTGGGTACGGGACAGACCCAAATGGGCAGTTCTTC

clone_size: NA
j_call: TRBJ2-5
v_call: TRBV11-3
d_call: NA
cdr3_aa: CASSLRHQETQYF
cdr3_nt: TGTGCCAGCAGCCTGAGGCACCAAGAGACCCAGTACTTC

clone_size: NA
j_call: TRBJ2-5
v_call: TRBV18
d_call: NA
cdr3_aa: CASSPRQLPETQYF
cdr3_nt: TGTGCCAGCTCACCACGGCAGTTGCCCGAGACCCAGTACTTC

clone_size: NA
j_call: TRBJ2-5
v_call: TRBV7-2
d_call: NA
cdr3_aa: CASSPTGNQETQYF
cdr3_nt: TGTGCCAGCAGCCCTACGGGAAACCAAGAGACCCAGTACTTC

clone_size: once
j_call: TRBJ1-1
v_call: TRBV7-2
d_call: TRBD1
cdr3_aa: CASTRQGVNTEAFF
cdr3_nt: TGTGCCAGCACCCGACAGGGGGTGAACACTGAAGCTTTCTTT

clone_size: NA
j_call: TRBJ1-3
v_call: TRBV12-5
d_call: NA
cdr3_aa: CASAVQGKENTIYF
cdr3_nt: TGTGCTAGTGCCGTTCAGGGGAAGGAAAACACCATATATTTT

clone_size: many
j_call: TRBJ2-1
v_call: TRBV5-1
d_call: NA
cdr3_aa: CASSLAGAPYNEQFF
cdr3_nt: TGCGCCAGCAGCTTGGCAGGGGCCCCCTACAATGAGCAGTTCTTC

clone_size: NA
j_call: TRBJ1-3
v_call: TRBV11-2
d_call: NA
cdr3_aa: CASSSQGFRNTIYF
cdr3_nt: TGTGCCAGCAGCTCCCAGGGATTCAGAAACACCATATATTTT

clone_size: many
j_call: TRBJ2-2
v_call: TRBV2
d_call: TRBD2
cdr3_aa: CASRGEVAGELFF
cdr3_nt: TGTGCCAGCCGGGGGGAGGTGGCCGGGGAGCTGTTTTTT

clone_size: NA
j_call: TRBJ2-7
v_call: TRBV5-1
d_call: NA
cdr3_aa: CASRTDAYEQYF
cdr3_nt: TGCGCCAGCAGGACAGACGCCTACGAGCAGTACTTC

clone_size: NA
j_call: TRBJ2-7
v_call: TRBV11-3
d_call: TRBD1
cdr3_aa: CASSTADRASYEQYF
cdr3_nt: TGTGCCAGCAGCACGGCGGACAGGGCCTCCTACGAGCAGTACTTC

clone_size: NA
j_call: TRBJ2-3
v_call: TRBV30
d_call: NA
cdr3_aa: CAWSVAAVQDTQYF
cdr3_nt: TGTGCCTGGAGTGTAGCGGCGGTTCAAGATACGCAGTATTTT

clone_size: NA
j_call: TRBJ2-5
v_call: TRBV11-2
d_call: TRBD1
cdr3_aa: CASSFFTQGAETQYF
cdr3_nt: TGTGCCAGCAGCTTCTTTACCCAGGGGGCCGAGACCCAGTACTTC

clone_size: NA
j_call: TRBJ2-1
v_call: TRBV5-1
d_call: NA
cdr3_aa: CASSLEFRTDPKEQFF
cdr3_nt: TGCGCCAGCAGCTTAGAATTCCGGACAGACCCCAAGGAGCAGTTCTTC

clone_size: NA
j_call: TRBJ2-5
v_call: TRBV5-1
d_call: TRBD2
cdr3_aa: CASSLAPTSGQETQYF
cdr3_nt: TGCGCCAGCAGCTTGGCCCCGACTAGCGGCCAAGAGACCCAGTACTTC

clone_size: once
j_call: TRBJ1-1
v_call: TRBV5-1
d_call: NA
cdr3_aa: CASSPDRYTEAFF
cdr3_nt: TGCGCCAGCAGCCCTGACAGATACACTGAAGCTTTCTTT

clone_size: once
j_call: TRBJ2-1
v_call: TRBV4-1
d_call: NA
cdr3_aa: CASSQALGGVPGNEQFF
cdr3_nt: TGCGCCAGCAGCCAAGCATTAGGCGGAGTCCCCGGAAATGAGCAGTTCTTC

clone_size: NA
j_call: TRBJ1-2
v_call: TRBV28
d_call: NA
cdr3_aa: CASSSFRGYTF
cdr3_nt: TGTGCCAGCAGTTCCTTCCGGGGCTACACCTTC

clone_size: NA
j_call: TRBJ2-1
v_call: TRBV7-3
d_call: TRBD2
cdr3_aa: CASSYIAGRSNEQFF
cdr3_nt: TGTGCCAGCAGCTACATAGCGGGGCGTTCCAATGAGCAGTTCTTC

clone_size: once
j_call: TRBJ1-4
v_call: TRBV5-1
d_call: NA
cdr3_aa: CASRQGTDGKLFF
cdr3_nt: TGCGCCAGCAGGCAGGGGACGGATGGAAAACTGTTTTTT

clone_size: NA
j_call: TRBJ1-5
v_call: TRBV28
d_call: NA
cdr3_aa: CASSLPGAGPQHF
cdr3_nt: TGTGCCAGCAGTTTACCGGGTGCCGGACCCCAGCATTTT

clone_size: few
j_call: TRBJ2-1
v_call: TRBV14
d_call: NA
cdr3_aa: CASSHLGSGAYNEQFF
cdr3_nt: TGTGCCAGCAGCCACCTGGGGTCGGGAGCCTACAATGAGCAGTTCTTC

clone_size: NA
j_call: TRBJ1-5
v_call: TRBV27
d_call: TRBD1
cdr3_aa: CASGRDRENQPQHF
cdr3_nt: TGTGCCAGCGGAAGGGACAGGGAGAATCAGCCCCAGCATTTT

clone_size: NA
j_call: TRBJ2-4
v_call: TRBV7-9
d_call: NA
cdr3_aa: CASSLGLDVQYF
cdr3_nt: TGTGCCAGCAGCTTGGGGCTAGATGTTCAGTACTTC

clone_size: NA
j_call: TRBJ2-6
v_call: TRBV5-1
d_call: NA
cdr3_aa: CASSLGVVGSWGSGANVLTF
cdr3_nt: TGCGCCAGCAGCTTGGGAGTGGTGGGATCATGGGGCTCTGGGGCCAACGTCCTGACTTTC

clone_size: NA
j_call: TRBJ2-6
v_call: TRBV27
d_call: NA
cdr3_aa: CASSWAGMRFSGANVLTF
cdr3_nt: TGTGCCAGCAGTTGGGCAGGGATGAGGTTCTCTGGGGCCAACGTCCTGACTTTC

clone_size: once
j_call: TRBJ1-2
v_call: TRBV19
d_call: NA
cdr3_aa: CASSIGTAGNYGYTF
cdr3_nt: TGTGCCAGTAGTATTGGGACTGCAGGCAACTATGGCTACACCTTC